The subject of this entry is one T cell receptor (beta chain). Method: immunoSEQ multiplex PCR; TCRdb's copy keeps in-frame clones and lacks some. Of roughly 180,000 clones in the sample, 81% are singletons; the top ten hold 9.5% to 11%. This entry comes from a study of blood T cell repertoires in COVID-19. For the study at large: Spain, Italy and the United States supplied samples that represented acute and convalescent COVID-19.

Seattle cases were enrolled at active infection and followed longitudinally. V was trimmed by 4 bases and J by 8 bases, leaving 6 bases between them. This CDR3 has 11 amino acids. What was sequenced was peripheral blood. The chain links TRBV12-3 or TRBV12-4 to TRBJ2-1; D not certain. The sequence was obtained from a woman aged 35 to 49 with COVID-19, enrolled during active disease. The CDR3 here is CASSSPYEQFF. The CDR3 region has the DNA TGTGCCAGCAGTTCCCCTTATGAGCAGTTCTTC.